This TCR beta chain was captured by sequencing in a study of patients and donors after allogeneic stem cell transplantation. Using its own MiXCR run on the RT-PCR reads, TCRdb lists one record per CDR3 protein. The table lists roughly 230,000 distinct CDR3 sequences, 13% to 15% of them singletons. The CDR3 extends over 12 amino acids. The V gene end was trimmed by 7 bases and the J gene end by 7 bases; junction bases not matched to a gene: 7. CDR1 and CDR2 from the germline V gene are DFQATT and SNEGSKA (reference sequence). In this sample, this clonotype turned up a few times. The chain carries TRBV20-1 and TRBJ1-2; TRBD1 aligns across 9 bases. This receptor was taken from a human donor who was either an allogeneic HSCT recipient or a stem cell or donor lymphocyte infusion donor (not recorded which). It is not recorded whose cells these are; they may come from a transplant donor. Sequenced input: blood, either unsorted or a sorted T cell fraction (not recorded which). CDR3 protein: CSVQGAGFGYTF. For the CDR3, the DNA is TGCAGTGTACAGGGGGCTGGGTTTGGCTACACCTTC.